The 24 T cell receptor beta chains listed next were all sequenced from one sample in a study of T-cell memory formation after mild COVID-19. TCRdb processed the 5' RACE reads anew with MiXCR; each CDR3 protein has one entry. The sample lists roughly 52,000 distinct CDR3 sequences, more than 8% occurring once. Sequencing was performed on PBMCs or a T cell subset sorted from them (not recorded which). The origin of the receptors is a man aged 18 to 35 who had mild COVID-19 (a few samples of this study predate the infection). Cell type and time point are not known.

The rearrangement joins TRBV30 to TRBJ1-2, with D perhaps matching TRBD1 (6 bases). Trimming stripped 2 bases from V and 8 bases from J, with 15 bases between. Germline values: CDR1 GTSNPN, CDR2 SVGIG (reference sequence). CDR3 size: 13 residues. CDR3 nucleotide sequence: TGTGCCTGGAGTTCACGGGGGGCGCACGGCTACACCTTC. The encoded protein is CAWSSRGAHGYTF.

This clonotype appeared a few times. V and J are TRBV6-5 and TRBJ1-2; the D gene is possibly TRBD1 (6 bases). Germline assignment: CDR1 MNHEY and CDR2 SVGAGI. V was cut by 5 bases and J by 4 bases, with 11 bases left in between. CDR3 length: 13 residues. The CDR3 spells CASSPGALYGYTF. CDR3 DNA sequence: TGTGCCAGCAGTCCGGGGGCACTCTATGGCTACACCTTC.

The V gene is TRBV5-1, the J gene TRBJ1-1; D call uncertain. This CDR3 is built from 16 residues. The germline V gene encodes CDR1 SGHRS and CDR2 YFSETQ. V was cut by 4 bases and J by 1 base, with 17 bases left in between. The CDR3 nucleotides are TGCGCCAGCAGCCCCTCTCTCTTTGACGGGAACACTGAAGCTTTCTTT. It translates to CASSPSLFDGNTEAFF. The full variable domain, in which reference TRBV5-1 and TRBJ1-1 provide the parts outside the CDR3, is KAGVTQTPRYLIKTRGQQVTLSCSPISGHRSVSWYQQTPGQGLQFLFEYFSETQRNKGNFPGRFSGRQFSNSRSEMNVSTLELGDSALYLCASSPSLFDGNTEAFFGQGTRLTVV.

This clonotype was picked up a small number of times. V usage is TRBV18 and J usage is TRBJ1-4, with D perhaps TRBD1 (5 bases). The CDR3 consists of 15 residues. Trimming removed 3 bases from V and 0 bases from J, with 8 bases in between. CDR1 and CDR2 (germline): KGHSH, LQKENI. CDR3 in amino acids: CASSPLQATNEKLFF. DNA for the CDR3: TGTGCCAGCTCACCGTTACAGGCAACTAATGAAAAACTGTTTTTT.

This clonotype has only a few counts. The chain couples TRBV5-1 to TRBJ2-5, with unresolved D. The V gene's germline CDR1 is SGHRS and CDR2 YFSETQ. Trimming removed 4 bases from V and 5 bases from J, with 15 bases in between. The CDR3 covers 14 residues. In DNA form, the CDR3 reads TGCGCCAGCAGCGGCGGTGGCTTTGAGGAGACCCAGTACTTC. It translates to CASSGGGFEETQYF.

The chain links TRBV14 to TRBJ2-5, with D perhaps being TRBD1 or TRBD2 (5 bases each). V lost 5 bases and J lost 1, with 11 bases in between. Germline lookup yields CDR1 SGHDN and CDR2 FVKESK. The CDR3 covers 14 residues. The CDR3 here is CASSSTGLQETQYF. CDR3 DNA sequence: TGTGCCAGCAGCTCAACGGGGCTCCAAGAGACCCAGTACTTC.

The chain couples TRBV20-1 to TRBJ2-3; 10 nucleotides align to TRBD2. Trimming took 6 bases from V and 2 from J; bases not matched to a gene: 11. Germline V gene data show CDR1 as DFQATT and CDR2 as SNEGSKA (reference sequence). The CDR3 extends over 16 amino acids. In DNA, the CDR3 is TGCAGTGCCGCCGGGGCTAGCGGGAGTGCCACAGATACGCAGTATTTT. Residues: CSAAGASGSATDTQYF.

This sequence joins TRBV12-3 or TRBV12-4 and TRBJ2-7; weak D call: TRBD2 (5 bases). V gave up 5 bases and J gave up 6 bases, with 11 bases separating them. The CDR3 contains 12 residues. This CDR3 reads CASSKSRGEQYF. CDR3 DNA: TGTGCCAGCAGTAAATCCCGGGGCGAGCAGTACTTC.

This clonotype has just a few counts. The rearrangement joins TRBV5-5 to TRBJ1-3; no definite D call. The CDR3 loop spans 14 amino acids. Germline V CDR1 and CDR2: SGHKS, YYEKEE (reference sequence). V was trimmed by 2 bases and J by 0 bases, leaving 6 bases between them. The CDR3 spells CASSLPGSGNTIYF. The CDR3, as DNA: TGTGCCAGCAGCTTACCAGGCTCTGGAAACACCATATATTTT.

The rearrangement joins TRBV7-2 to TRBJ1-2; maybe TRBD1 (5 bases). The CDR3 consists of 13 residues. With 1 base removed from V and 6 bases from J, the gap between germline ends came to 9 bases. Germline values: CDR1 SGHTA, CDR2 FQGNSA. CDR3 in DNA: TGTGCCAGCAGCTTAGGGAGGGGCAATGGCTACACCTTC. It is translated as CASSLGRGNGYTF. The complete variable domain, with remaining parts taken from reference TRBV7-2 and TRBJ1-2, reads GAGVSQSPSNKVTEKGKDVELRCDPISGHTALYWYRQSLGQGLEFLIYFQGNSAPDKSGLPSDRFSAERTGGSVSTLTIQRTQQEDSAVYLCASSLGRGNGYTFGSGTRLTVV.

This clonotype occurred a few times. V and J are TRBV6-1 and TRBJ2-5; TRBD2 matches at 11 bases. The length of the CDR3 is 15 residues. The J segment lost 9 bases and the V segment lost 6 bases, leaving 12 bases of the junction unmatched. Germline CDR1 and CDR2: MNHNS and SASEGT. Written as DNA, the CDR3 is TGTGCCAGCAGCCTTAGCGGGGGGGGTCGAGGGGCCCAGTACTTC. It is translated as CASSLSGGGRGAQYF.

The V gene is TRBV12-3 or TRBV12-4, the J gene TRBJ2-3; possible D gene TRBD1, 6 bases. With 4 bases removed from V and 4 bases from J, the gap between germline ends came to 6 bases. This CDR3 contains 12 residues. The CDR3, as DNA: TGTGCCAGCAGTTGGGGGCCAGATACGCAGTATTTT. This sequence encodes CASSWGPDTQYF.

This clonotype was counted many times. The gene calls are TRBV7-2 and TRBJ1-6; D not resolved. The CDR3 runs 12 residues. Trimming removed 4 bases from V and 6 bases from J, with 4 bases in between. In germline, CDR1 is SGHTA, CDR2 FQGNSA. Written as DNA, the CDR3 is TGTGCCAGCAGCTACCGTAATTCACCCCTCCACTTT. Its protein is CASSYRNSPLHF.

The rearrangement joins TRBV4-2 to TRBJ1-5; no clear D. The CDR3 is 15 residues long. Germline values: CDR1 LGHNA, CDR2 YNFKEQ. With 0 bases removed from V and 6 bases from J, the gap between germline ends came to 12 bases. CDR3 loop: CASSQDSQVFQPQHF. DNA for the CDR3: TGTGCCAGCAGCCAAGATAGCCAGGTCTTTCAGCCCCAGCATTTT.

This clonotype was recorded many times. Germline is not matched at one junction end, which may reflect a read error. The V gene is TRBV5-1, the J gene TRBJ2-5, with D possibly being TRBD2 (6 bases). The germline gives CDR1 SGHRS, CDR2 YFSETQ. This CDR3 spans 14 amino acids. This chain's CDR3 is CASSPEGRQETQYF. The CDR3 DNA sequence: TGCGCCAGCAGCCCGGAGGGCCGGCAAGAAACCCAGTACTTC.

This clonotype was seen repeatedly, ten times or more. V is TRBV29-1 and J is TRBJ2-3, with 7 nucleotides matching TRBD1. There are 13 residues in the CDR3. Unmatched junction bases numbered 4, after V lost 7 bases and J lost 0 bases. Germline V lookup: CDR1 SQVTM, CDR2 ANQGSEA. The chain's CDR3 is CSATGVSTDTQYF. The CDR3, as DNA: TGCAGCGCCACAGGGGTGAGCACAGATACGCAGTATTTT.

This sequence joins TRBV6-5 and TRBJ2-5, with no clear D. Trimming removed 4 bases from V and 4 bases from J, with 10 bases in between. Looked up from germline, CDR1 is MNHEY and CDR2 is SVGAGI. This CDR3 has 13 residues. DNA for the CDR3: TGTGCCAGCAGTTTAAGGATTTCAGAGACCCAGTACTTC. It is translated as CASSLRISETQYF.

This clonotype occurred a few times. The rearrangement uses TRBV12-3 or TRBV12-4 and TRBJ2-7, with D tentatively TRBD2 (6 bases). V lost 0 bases and J lost 2, with 8 bases in between. The CDR3 has 14 residues. CDR3 loop: CASSLASGAYEQYF. In DNA, the CDR3 is TGTGCCAGCAGTTTAGCTAGCGGAGCCTACGAGCAGTACTTC.

This clonotype was detected many times. The rearrangement joins TRBV7-8 to TRBJ2-5, with TRBD2 identical over 8 bases. The ends lost 4 bases at V and 1 base at J; junction bases unmatched: 8. The CDR3 extends over 16 amino acids. The germline CDR1 and CDR2 sequences are SGHVS and FQNEAQ. The CDR3 here is CASSSWGGGSQETQYF. The CDR3 region has the DNA TGTGCCAGCAGCTCTTGGGGCGGGGGGTCCCAAGAGACCCAGTACTTC.

This clonotype was counted ten times or more. V usage is TRBV5-6 and J usage is TRBJ2-3; 10 nucleotides agree with TRBD2. CDR3 length: 15 residues. Germline lookup yields CDR1 SGHDT and CDR2 YYEEEE. The trim removed 3 bases at V and 3 bases at J, leaving 4 bases unmatched. As DNA, the CDR3 is TGTGCCAGCAGCTCTTATAGCGGGGGGACAGATACGCAGTATTTT. It encodes CASSSYSGGTDTQYF.

This clonotype has only a few counts. The genes are TRBV5-1 and TRBJ2-7; 8 nucleotides match TRBD1. Germline V CDR1 and CDR2: SGHRS, YFSETQ. The V and J ends lost 3 bases and 4 bases, in that order; junction bases with no gene match: 12. The CDR3 totals 16 residues. In DNA, the CDR3 is TGCGCCAGCAGCTACGACCTCGACAGGGGTTTTTACGAGCAGTACTTC. It specifies CASSYDLDRGFYEQYF.

In its sample, this clonotype was seen many times. The chain uses TRBV12-3 or TRBV12-4 and TRBJ2-6; no definite D call. V lost 3 bases to trimming and J lost 2 bases, with 5 bases between them. The CDR3 is 14 residues long. The DNA for the CDR3 is TGTGCCAGCAGTTTCAAGACTGGGGCCAACGTCCTGACTTTC. Translating gives CASSFKTGANVLTF.

This clonotype has more than one count but fewer than ten. This chain connects TRBV4-3 to TRBJ2-5, with D uncertain. CDR1 and CDR2 (germline): LGHNA, YSLEER. This CDR3 has 16 amino acids. Deletions cut 2 bases from V and 3 bases from J, with 16 bases between. DNA for the CDR3: TGCGCCAGCAGCCAACGACGCGAATGGGGTAAAGAGACCCAGTACTTC. Its translation: CASSQRREWGKETQYF.

This sequence joins TRBV12-3 or TRBV12-4 and TRBJ2-7, with a weak D call TRBD2 (6 bases). This CDR3 comprises 12 residues. Between the trimmed V and J ends, which lost 3 bases and 9 bases, there was a span of 12 bases. CDR3 residues: CASSFGGASQYF. The CDR3 DNA reads TGTGCCAGCAGTTTTGGAGGGGCTTCGCAGTACTTC.